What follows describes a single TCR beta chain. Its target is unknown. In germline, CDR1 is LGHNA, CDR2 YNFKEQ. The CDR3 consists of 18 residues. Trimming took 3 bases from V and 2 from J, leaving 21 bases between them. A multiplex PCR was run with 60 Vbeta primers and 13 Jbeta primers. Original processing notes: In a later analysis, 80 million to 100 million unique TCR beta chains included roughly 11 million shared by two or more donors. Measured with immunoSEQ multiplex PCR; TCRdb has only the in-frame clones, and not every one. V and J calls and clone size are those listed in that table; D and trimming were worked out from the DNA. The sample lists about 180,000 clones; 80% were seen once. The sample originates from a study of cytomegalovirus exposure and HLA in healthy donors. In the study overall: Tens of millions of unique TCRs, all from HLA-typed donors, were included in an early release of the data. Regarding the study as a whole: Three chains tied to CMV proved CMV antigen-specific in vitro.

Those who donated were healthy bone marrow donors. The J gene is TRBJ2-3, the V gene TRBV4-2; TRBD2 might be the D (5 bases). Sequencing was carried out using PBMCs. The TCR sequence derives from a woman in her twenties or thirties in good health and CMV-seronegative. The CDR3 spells CASSQRLRSGRTTDTQYF. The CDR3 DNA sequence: TGTGCCAGCAGCCAGAGGTTACGGTCGGGAAGGACCACAGATACGCAGTATTTT.